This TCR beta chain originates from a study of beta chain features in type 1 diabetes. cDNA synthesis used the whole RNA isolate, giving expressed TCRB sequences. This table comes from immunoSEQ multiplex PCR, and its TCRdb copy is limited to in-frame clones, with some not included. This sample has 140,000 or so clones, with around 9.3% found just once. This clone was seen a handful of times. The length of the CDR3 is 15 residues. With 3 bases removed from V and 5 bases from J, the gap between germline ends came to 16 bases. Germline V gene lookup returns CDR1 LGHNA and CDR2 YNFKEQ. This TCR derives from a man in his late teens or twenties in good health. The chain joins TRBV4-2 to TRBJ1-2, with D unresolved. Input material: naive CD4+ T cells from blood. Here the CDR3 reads CASSQAAGEGYGYTF. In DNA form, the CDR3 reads TGTGCCAGCAGCCAGGCAGCCGGGGAAGGGTATGGCTACACCTTC.